Shown below are 16 T cell receptor beta chains from a single sample sequenced in a study of OX40 agonist ivuxolimab in advanced cancers. The table came from immunoSEQ multiplex PCR; TCRdb's copy has only in-frame clones and leaves some out. The sample has 39,000 or so clones, 89% seen once. This sample comprised CD4+ or CD8+ T cells sorted from blood, obtained in a trial of the OX40 agonist ivuxolimab. All receptors derive from an adult with an advanced solid tumor such as melanoma, head and neck, liver or kidney cancer.

Regarding this clone: The same CDR3 arises from other DNA sequences in this sample as well. V gene TRBV4-3 combines with J gene TRBJ2-2, with D perhaps assigned TRBD1 or TRBD2 (5 bases each). The CDR3 consists of 15 residues. V lost 0 bases and J 8 bases, leaving 13 bases between the germline ends. The germline CDR1 and CDR2 sequences are LGHNA and YSLEER. The CDR3 coding sequence is TGCGCCAGCAGCCAAGAGAGGGGTGGGTGGGGGGAGCTGTTTTTT. Translated: CASSQERGGWGELFF.

The chain links TRBV5-4 to TRBJ2-2; 7 bases line up with TRBD1. This CDR3 contains 15 residues. V was pared by 4 bases and J by 9 bases, with 12 bases of the junction left unmatched. CDR1 is SGHNT and CDR2 is YYREEE in the germline V gene (reference sequence). The CDR3 here is CASSPDRVSSRELFF. The CDR3 region has the DNA TGTGCCAGCAGCCCCGACAGGGTTTCGTCGCGGGAGCTGTTTTTT.

The chain couples TRBV5-1 to TRBJ2-3, with no clear D. Per germline, CDR1 SGHRS and CDR2 YFSETQ. This CDR3 region has 14 residues. Trimming took off 4 bases at V and 0 bases at J, with 9 bases between the two ends. The CDR3 nucleotides read TGCGCCAGCAGCGAGACGGTTAGCACAGATACGCAGTATTTT. It translates to CASSETVSTDTQYF. Supplemented by reference TRBV5-1 and TRBJ2-3, the full variable domain reads KAGVTQTPRYLIKTRGQQVTLSCSPISGHRSVSWYQQTPGQGLQFLFEYFSETQRNKGNFPGRFSGRQFSNSRSEMNVSTLELGDSALYLCASSETVSTDTQYFGPGTRLTVL.

This clone turned up a few times. The rearrangement joins TRBV4-1 to TRBJ1-6, with 9 bases identical to TRBD1. V trimming: 6 bases; J trimming: 9 bases; junction bases outside the gene matches: 6. Germline loops: CDR1 MGHRA, CDR2 YSYEKL. This CDR3 contains 14 residues. CDR3 bases: TGCGCCAGCAGACCTACAGGGGGCGGTTCACCCCTCCACTTT. It specifies CASRPTGGGSPLHF.

The V gene is TRBV5-1, the J gene TRBJ2-5; the match to TRBD2 covers 11 bases. V shed 5 bases, J shed 5 bases, and the junction held 5 bases outside the gene matches. The CDR3 runs 14 residues. Germline V gene sequence: CDR1 SGHRS, CDR2 YFSETQ. In DNA, the CDR3 is TGCGCCAGCAGTCAGACTAGCGGGGTGGAGACCCAGTACTTC. It specifies CASSQTSGVETQYF.

This rearrangement joins TRBV7-3 to TRBJ2-7; 9 bases map to TRBD1. V trimming: 5 bases; J trimming: 7 bases; junction bases outside the gene matches: 12. The CDR3 runs to 15 residues. CDR1 and CDR2 (germline): SGHTA, FQGTGA. The CDR3 spells CASSPGGTGTLEQYF. In DNA form, the CDR3 reads TGTGCCAGCAGCCCCGGGGGGACAGGGACCCTAGAGCAGTACTTC.

The chain has TRBV7-9 and TRBJ1-2, with D hard to call. Germline values: CDR1 SEHNR, CDR2 FQNEAQ (reference sequence). The V end lost 1 base, the J end lost 9 bases, and 12 bases lay between the germline ends. This CDR3 has 13 residues. CDR3 in DNA: TGTGCCAGCAGCTTAGGGTCAGGTCTTAGCTACACCTTC. Its translation is CASSLGSGLSYTF.

The chain recombines TRBV5-1 with TRBJ2-1; 8 nucleotides match TRBD1. CDR1 is SGHRS, CDR2 YFSETQ, per germline. CDR3 length: 15 amino acids. The ends lost 4 bases at V and 8 bases at J; junction bases unmatched: 11. Written as DNA, the CDR3 is TGCGCCAGCAGCCGGGGGACAGGATGGTCTGATGAGCAGTTCTTC. This gives the protein CASSRGTGWSDEQFF. Full variable domain (outside the CDR3, taken from reference TRBV5-1 and TRBJ2-1): KAGVTQTPRYLIKTRGQQVTLSCSPISGHRSVSWYQQTPGQGLQFLFEYFSETQRNKGNFPGRFSGRQFSNSRSEMNVSTLELGDSALYLCASSRGTGWSDEQFFGPGTRLTVL.

This clone appeared a single time. This chain uses TRBV12-5 with TRBJ2-3; the match to TRBD1 covers 11 bases. The germline CDR1 and CDR2 sequences are LGHNT and FRNRAP. This CDR3 is 16 amino acids long. The V and J ends lost 1 base and 6 bases, in that order; junction bases with no gene match: 6. The CDR3 loop is CASGLDRGQGADTQYF. Written as DNA, the CDR3 is TGTGCTAGTGGTTTGGATAGAGGACAGGGGGCCGATACGCAGTATTTT.

This rearrangement joins TRBV7-9 to TRBJ2-6, with unresolved D. Germline V gene lookup returns CDR1 SEHNR and CDR2 FQNEAQ (reference sequence). The length of the CDR3 is 14 residues. V was trimmed by 3 bases and J by 1 base, leaving 4 bases between them. Here the CDR3 reads CASSLASGANVLTF. CDR3 bases: TGTGCCAGCAGCTTGGCTTCTGGGGCCAACGTCCTGACTTTC.

The chain carries TRBV5-1 and TRBJ1-1, with D possibly TRBD1 on 5 matching bases. V was clipped by 4 bases and J by 0 bases, with 13 bases between them. CDR3 length: 15 residues. The V gene's germline CDR1 is SGHRS and CDR2 YFSETQ. The CDR3 here is CASSPQGSLNTEAFF. Here the CDR3 DNA reads TGCGCCAGCAGCCCTCAGGGTAGTCTGAACACTGAAGCTTTCTTT.

The chain employs TRBV5-4 and TRBJ2-1, with TRBD2 matching 8 bases. V shed 4 bases, J shed 3 bases, and the junction held 9 bases outside the gene matches. This CDR3 has 16 residues. CDR1 SGHNT and CDR2 YYREEE come from the germline V gene (reference sequence). The DNA for the CDR3 is TGTGCCAGCAGCCTCTACGGGGGGGCCAACTACAATGAGCAGTTCTTC. It translates to CASSLYGGANYNEQFF. Full variable domain (remainder filled in from reference TRBV5-4 and TRBJ2-1): ETGVTQSPTHLIKTRGQQVTLRCSSQSGHNTVSWYQQALGQGPQFIFQYYREEENGRGNFPPRFSGLQFPNYSSELNVNALELDDSALYLCASSLYGGANYNEQFFGPGTRLTVL.

V usage is TRBV5-6 and J usage is TRBJ2-3; D might be TRBD1 (6 bases). V lost 4 bases and J lost 5, with 17 bases in between. CDR1 is SGHDT, CDR2 YYEEEE, per germline. CDR3 length equals 15 residues. CDR3 in DNA: TGTGCCAGCAGCCCAACAGGGCGCCAAGGAGATACGCAGTATTTT. Amino acids: CASSPTGRQGDTQYF.

The J gene is TRBJ2-2, the V gene TRBV7-9; TRBD1 is a possible D gene (6 bases). In germline, CDR1 is SEHNR, CDR2 FQNEAQ (reference sequence). The CDR3 totals 15 residues. V was clipped by 1 base and J by 5 bases, with 11 bases between them. CDR3 protein: CASSLGGRKTGELFF. DNA for the CDR3: TGTGCCAGCAGCTTAGGGGGGCGTAAAACCGGGGAGCTGTTTTTT. The full variable domain, in which reference TRBV7-9 and TRBJ2-2 provide the parts outside the CDR3, is DTGVSQNPRHKITKRGQNVTFRCDPISEHNRLYWYRQTLGQGPEFLTYFQNEAQLEKSRLLSDRFSAERPKGSFSTLEIQRTEQGDSAMYLCASSLGGRKTGELFFGEGSRLTVL.

The chain carries TRBV29-1 and TRBJ1-2; D is undetermined. Trimming removed 7 bases from V and 9 bases from J, with 21 bases in between. This CDR3 has 13 amino acids. Germline-derived CDR1 and CDR2 are SQVTM and ANQGSEA. The CDR3 nucleotides read TGCAGCGCCAACCAAGACCGAGCTATGAGCTACACCTTC. Translation gives CSANQDRAMSYTF.

This chain joins TRBV30 and TRBJ2-5; tentatively, D is TRBD1 or TRBD2 (5 bases each). Trimming took off 1 base at V and 1 base at J, with 10 bases between the two ends. CDR1 GTSNPN and CDR2 SVGIG come from the germline V gene (reference sequence). This CDR3 comprises 14 residues. CDR3 sequence reads: CAWSGGTAQETQYF. CDR3 DNA: TGTGCCTGGAGTGGAGGGACGGCCCAAGAGACCCAGTACTTC.